This TCR beta chain is drawn from a study of OX40 agonist ivuxolimab in advanced cancers. As for the study more broadly: Ivuxolimab was an agonistic, fully human IgG2 monoclonal antibody directed against OX40 (CD134), a costimulatory receptor. Intravenous ivuxolimab was administered to patients every 2 weeks at six dose levels: 0.01, 0.1, 0.3, 1.5, 3 and 10 mg/kg. Of the roughly 51 patients in dose escalation, some 20 had hepatocellular carcinoma, about 15 had melanoma, 9 had renal cell carcinoma and 9 had head and neck cancer. The point of sequencing TCRbeta in the periphery was to test whether ivuxolimab changed TCR sequence diversity and drove clonal T-cell expansion. Prior anti-PD-1, anti-PD-L1 or anti-CTLA-4 therapy was permitted, and checkpoint inhibitors had been received by about 37% of dose-escalation patients. In the dose-escalation cohort, about four fifths of patients were male, and the mean age was 60 years with a range of about 20 to 90. The paper describes the monotherapy dose-escalation part (N ≈ 52 patients) of the phase I trial of ivuxolimab. Partial responses occurred in three dose-escalation patients: two with cutaneous melanoma and one with hepatocellular carcinoma.

The CDR1 and CDR2 encoded by the germline V gene (reference sequence) are SEHNR and FQNEAQ. V and J lose 4 bases and 0 bases, and a span of 12 bases separates them. Its CDR3 holds 16 amino acids, cysteine through phenylalanine. Here the CDR3 DNA is all that survives: 48 bases in frame from base 1. Patients with autoimmune disease history or receiving systemic immunosuppression were excluded from the trial. In every dose cohort, peripheral blood was drawn for TCR sequencing at baseline, cycle 4 day 1, and cycle 7 day 1. The samples were drawn from a first-in-human, open-label, multicenter phase I dose-escalation trial of ivuxolimab. Adults with locally advanced or metastatic head and neck squamous cell, hepatocellular, melanoma or renal cell carcinoma were enrolled in the trial. Before TCR sequencing, CD4+ T cells and CD8+ T cells from peripheral blood were sorted into separate populations. This clone has only one observation. The antigen this receptor binds is unknown. Base qualities are not recorded, but no much larger clone differs from it by a single base.

The research as a whole found: In the 0.1-3.0 mg/kg groups, partial responders were among the patients with the lowest normalized peripheral clonal expansion, particularly in CD8+ T cells. Antigen specificity was not determined for the clonally expanded peripheral T cells. Low levels of normalized T-cell clonal expansion were also seen in some patients who did not respond. On average, CD8+ T cells showed more expanded clones than CD4+ T cells after ivuxolimab. At doses of 0.1 to 3.0 mg/kg, clonal expansion of both CD4+ and CD8+ T cells in blood was seen between baseline and week 6.

To sequence the TCRbeta CDR3 region, genomic DNA was isolated from the sorted cells. TCRbeta CDR3 regions were sequenced using the immunoSEQ Assay. TCRdb carries this immuneACCESS record with in-frame sequences only. Its versions omit some clonotypes, under half of them owing to an unresolved V gene in the studies checked, with the rest unexplained. The table for this sample lists tens of thousands of clones; 94% of them were counted only once. The ten largest clones capture roughly 12% of the sample. The receptor's source is an adult with an advanced solid tumor such as melanoma, head and neck, liver or kidney cancer. The V and J segments used are TRBV7-9 and TRBJ1-4, with the D segment identity uncertain. The input for sequencing was CD4+ or CD8+ T cells sorted from blood, taken in a trial of the OX40 agonist ivuxolimab. The DNA sequence is TGTGCCAGCAGCTGGGGAAACTTGGCAACTAATGAAAAACTGTTTTTT. Its amino acids are CASSWGNLATNEKLFF.